This section outlines one T cell receptor beta chain sequence together with its context. The CDR3 has 19 amino acids. J lost 3 bases, V lost 5 bases, and 12 bases had no gene match. Germline V CDR1 and CDR2: SGHAT, FQDESV (reference sequence). This record belongs to a study of blood T cells in healthy people across ages. PCR was performed a second time for about 7 to 12 cycles using a sample-barcoded 5' primer and a J-beta primer mix. TCRdb reprocessed the 5' RACE reads with MiXCR, giving one entry per CDR3 protein. The sample holds about 1.4 million distinct CDR3 sequences; around 55% are singletons and the top ten take under 8.5%.

The chain carries TRBV11-1 and TRBJ2-3, with 15 bases lining up with TRBD2. Sequenced input: blood. This receptor was taken from a man aged 18 to 29 in good health. The CDR3 loop is CASSRDGTSGGQGTDTQYF. In nucleotides, the CDR3 is TGTGCCAGCAGCCGGGACGGGACTAGCGGGGGGCAGGGGACAGATACGCAGTATTTT.